This T cell receptor (beta chain) was sequenced for a study of T cells after yellow fever vaccination. CDR1 is LGHNA and CDR2 is YNFKEQ in the germline V gene. CDR3 length: 14 amino acids. TCRdb itself ran the 5' RACE reads through MiXCR, one entry per CDR3 protein. This table holds 500,000 to 550,000 distinct CDR3 sequences, about a fifth found once. The chain links TRBV4-2 to TRBJ2-7, with no clear D. The sequencing used PBMCs, collected roughly 20 days after the first yellow fever vaccination. This clonotype originated in a man aged 18-30 years who received the YFV17D yellow fever vaccine. CDR3 loop: CASSPGLLCYEQLV. DNA of the CDR3: TGTGCCAGCAGCCCCGGGCTACTCTGCTACGAGCAGCTTGTC.